These T cell receptor beta chains were read from a single sample in a study of CD8+ T cells in alopecia areata. Clones were read by immunoSEQ multiplex PCR, and TCRdb kept only the in-frame ones, dropping some. The sample contains about 180,000 clones, around 60% of which appear only once. The sample was CD4+ T cells sorted from blood, taken at week 0. These TCRs come from a human donor with alopecia areata. Each CDR3 is given with its conserved first and last residue. The order of the fields is V gene, clone size, D gene, J gene, CDR3 protein, CDR3 DNA. A D gene is named only where the DNA matches it firmly. Only some rows state a clone size, as once, few, many or a class for expanded clones.

V gene: TRBV5-1; clone size: -; D gene: -; J gene: TRBJ2-3; CDR3 protein: CASSLGVGGNTDTQYF; CDR3 DNA: TGCGCCAGCAGCTTGGGGGTCGGGGGCAACACAGATACGCAGTATTTT
V gene: TRBV27; clone size: -; D gene: -; J gene: TRBJ2-7; CDR3 protein: CASSSPGQSSYEQYF; CDR3 DNA: TGTGCCAGCAGTTCACCCGGACAGAGCTCCTACGAGCAGTACTTC
V gene: TRBV27; clone size: -; D gene: TRBD1; J gene: TRBJ2-5; CDR3 protein: CASSRNRGKETQYF; CDR3 DNA: TGTGCCAGCAGTAGGAACAGGGGGAAAGAGACCCAGTACTTC
V gene: TRBV27; clone size: few; D gene: -; J gene: TRBJ1-2; CDR3 protein: CASSLQGSDGYTF; CDR3 DNA: TGTGCCAGCAGTCTTCAGGGTAGTGATGGCTACACCTTC
V gene: TRBV6-5; clone size: -; D gene: -; J gene: TRBJ2-6; CDR3 protein: CASRQGPSWANVLTF; CDR3 DNA: TGTGCCAGCCGACAAGGCCCCAGTTGGGCCAACGTCCTGACTTTC
V gene: TRBV20-1; clone size: -; D gene: -; J gene: TRBJ1-1; CDR3 protein: CSARGRTEAFF; CDR3 DNA: TGCAGTGCTAGAGGGAGAACTGAAGCTTTCTTT
V gene: TRBV30; clone size: once; D gene: TRBD2; J gene: TRBJ2-3; CDR3 protein: CAWTAGLFTDTQYF; CDR3 DNA: TGTGCCTGGACAGCGGGGCTCTTCACAGATACGCAGTATTTT
V gene: TRBV29-1; clone size: few; D gene: -; J gene: TRBJ2-2; CDR3 protein: CSARPGGGTGELFF; CDR3 DNA: TGCAGCGCCCGGCCGGGGGGCGGGACCGGGGAGCTGTTTTTT
V gene: TRBV7-3; clone size: -; D gene: -; J gene: TRBJ2-5; CDR3 protein: CASSFLALETQYF; CDR3 DNA: TGTGCCAGCAGCTTTTTGGCCCTGGAGACCCAGTACTTC
V gene: TRBV30; clone size: -; D gene: -; J gene: TRBJ2-7; CDR3 protein: CAWSHGRGEQYF; CDR3 DNA: TGTGCCTGGTCCCACGGAAGGGGCGAGCAGTACTTC
V gene: TRBV19; clone size: many; D gene: -; J gene: TRBJ2-3; CDR3 protein: CASSVGTYTDTQYF; CDR3 DNA: TGTGCCAGTAGTGTGGGGACCTACACAGATACGCAGTATTTT
V gene: TRBV5-1; clone size: -; D gene: TRBD2; J gene: TRBJ2-7; CDR3 protein: CASQSRGGQTAPYF; CDR3 DNA: TGCGCCAGCCAGTCCCGCGGGGGTCAAACGGCCCCGTACTTC
V gene: TRBV2; clone size: few; D gene: -; J gene: TRBJ2-2; CDR3 protein: CASSPDSYTGELFF; CDR3 DNA: TGTGCCAGCAGTCCAGACAGTTACACCGGGGAGCTGTTTTTT
V gene: TRBV5-1; clone size: few; D gene: TRBD2; J gene: TRBJ2-5; CDR3 protein: CASSPGTSGTQETQYF; CDR3 DNA: TGCGCCAGCAGCCCCGGGACTAGCGGGACACAAGAGACCCAGTACTTC
V gene: TRBV7-2; clone size: -; D gene: TRBD2; J gene: TRBJ2-1; CDR3 protein: CASSYIAGTYNEQFF; CDR3 DNA: TGTGCCAGCAGCTACATAGCGGGTACCTACAATGAGCAGTTCTTC
V gene: TRBV27; clone size: -; D gene: TRBD1; J gene: TRBJ1-2; CDR3 protein: CASSSGQGAWGYTF; CDR3 DNA: TGTGCCAGCAGTTCTGGACAGGGGGCGTGGGGCTACACCTTC
V gene: TRBV30; clone size: -; D gene: TRBD1; J gene: TRBJ1-5; CDR3 protein: CAWGDREFQPQHF; CDR3 DNA: TGTGCCTGGGGGGACAGGGAATTCCAGCCCCAGCATTTT
V gene: TRBV25-1; clone size: -; D gene: TRBD1; J gene: TRBJ1-6; CDR3 protein: CASSDTPRTGEGSPLHF; CDR3 DNA: TGTGCCAGCAGTGACACACCCCGGACAGGGGAAGGTTCACCCCTCCACTTT
V gene: TRBV30; clone size: -; D gene: -; J gene: TRBJ1-1; CDR3 protein: CAWSVPPPQAFF; CDR3 DNA: TGTGCCTGGAGTGTACCCCCACCCCAAGCTTTCTTT
V gene: TRBV29-1; clone size: -; D gene: -; J gene: TRBJ1-2; CDR3 protein: CSLLDMNRGYTF; CDR3 DNA: TGCAGCCTACTCGACATGAACCGTGGCTACACCTTC
V gene: TRBV9; clone size: -; D gene: -; J gene: TRBJ1-4; CDR3 protein: CASSVGGTEKLFF; CDR3 DNA: TGTGCCAGCAGCGTAGGGGGGACCGAAAAACTGTTTTTT
V gene: TRBV30; clone size: -; D gene: TRBD1; J gene: TRBJ2-1; CDR3 protein: CAWSAGQAGIDEQFF; CDR3 DNA: TGTGCCTGGAGCGCGGGACAGGCGGGGATTGATGAGCAGTTCTTC
V gene: TRBV29-1; clone size: few; D gene: TRBD1; J gene: TRBJ1-5; CDR3 protein: CSVVGQAGQPQHF; CDR3 DNA: TGCAGCGTTGTGGGACAGGCAGGACAGCCCCAGCATTTT
V gene: TRBV25-1; clone size: -; D gene: -; J gene: TRBJ2-7; CDR3 protein: CASSPADSSYEQYF; CDR3 DNA: TGTGCCAGCAGCCCGGCGGACAGCTCCTACGAGCAGTACTTC
V gene: TRBV7-2; clone size: -; D gene: -; J gene: TRBJ2-2; CDR3 protein: CASSLAWGLAIGELFF; CDR3 DNA: TGTGCCAGCAGCTTAGCTTGGGGGCTTGCGATCGGGGAGCTGTTTTTT
V gene: TRBV29-1; clone size: -; D gene: TRBD2; J gene: TRBJ2-2; CDR3 protein: CSGRTSGGAGELFF; CDR3 DNA: TGCAGCGGAAGGACTAGCGGGGGGGCGGGGGAGCTGTTTTTT
V gene: TRBV4-3; clone size: -; D gene: -; J gene: TRBJ1-5; CDR3 protein: CASSQERSQPQHF; CDR3 DNA: TGCGCCAGCAGCCAAGAAAGAAGTCAGCCCCAGCATTTT
V gene: TRBV29-1; clone size: once; D gene: TRBD2; J gene: TRBJ2-2; CDR3 protein: CSVTGTSGDSNTGELFF; CDR3 DNA: TGCAGCGTGACCGGGACTAGCGGGGACTCGAACACCGGGGAGCTGTTTTTT
V gene: TRBV20-1; clone size: -; D gene: -; J gene: TRBJ1-2; CDR3 protein: CSARVFPGYTF; CDR3 DNA: TGCAGTGCTAGAGTGTTTCCTGGCTACACCTTC
V gene: TRBV6-1; clone size: -; D gene: -; J gene: TRBJ1-1; CDR3 protein: CASSEHSANTEAFF; CDR3 DNA: TGTGCCAGCAGCGAACACAGTGCTAACACTGAAGCTTTCTTT
V gene: TRBV4-1; clone size: -; D gene: -; J gene: TRBJ1-5; CDR3 protein: CASSLGRTDNQPQHF; CDR3 DNA: TGCGCCAGCAGCCTTGGAAGGACGGACAATCAGCCCCAGCATTTT
V gene: TRBV30; clone size: -; D gene: -; J gene: TRBJ2-5; CDR3 protein: CAWSVRGSATQYF; CDR3 DNA: TGTGCCTGGAGTGTAAGGGGCTCGGCGACCCAGTACTTC
V gene: TRBV5-1; clone size: -; D gene: -; J gene: TRBJ2-3; CDR3 protein: CASRRRDSSTDTQYF; CDR3 DNA: TGCGCCAGCAGACGCAGGGACTCTAGCACAGATACGCAGTATTTT
V gene: TRBV4-2; clone size: -; D gene: -; J gene: TRBJ2-1; CDR3 protein: CASSEGGDIAGQFF; CDR3 DNA: TGTGCCAGCAGCGAGGGCGGCGACATAGCCGGGCAGTTCTTC
V gene: TRBV29-1; clone size: -; D gene: TRBD1; J gene: TRBJ1-1; CDR3 protein: CSVTGGTGGNWNTEAFF; CDR3 DNA: TGCAGCGTAACCGGAGGGACAGGGGGCAACTGGAACACTGAAGCTTTCTTT
V gene: TRBV5-6; clone size: -; D gene: -; J gene: TRBJ1-5; CDR3 protein: CASSVGGMQPQHF; CDR3 DNA: TGTGCCAGCAGCGTGGGTGGTATGCAGCCCCAGCATTTT